The present T cell receptor (beta chain) was sequenced within a study of T cell changes during pregnancy in multiple sclerosis. Generated by immunoSEQ multiplex PCR, the TCRdb table keeps only in-frame clones and is missing some. The data contain tens of thousands of clones, about 89% of them singletons. CDR1 is SGHNT, CDR2 YENEEA, per germline. The CDR3 contains 15 residues. The V gene lost 6 bases and the J gene lost 5 bases, with 17 bases spanning the gap. Sequencing used peripheral blood, obtained in the first trimester of pregnancy. The source of this sequence is a female donor in good health, enrolled as a control in a pregnancy study. The chain recombines TRBV11-3 with TRBJ2-1; D unclear. The CDR3 DNA is TGTGCCAGCAGTCGATCCGGGTCGCTAAACAATGAGCAGTTCTTC. Its translation is CASSRSGSLNNEQFF.